Listed below are T cell receptor beta chains from one sample, sequenced in a study of identical twins. MiXCR was run by TCRdb on the 5' RACE reads, yielding one entry per CDR3 protein. The sample carries under 350,000 distinct CDR3 sequences, more than 8% recorded once. These data also formed part of another study, on yellow fever vaccine responses in identical twins.

Material for sequencing was CD8+ T cells sorted from blood. Receptors originate from a young woman in good health. Each CDR3 is given without its conserved first and last residue.

V gene: TRBV15
J gene: TRBJ2-1
CDR3 protein: ATSRASGGAVEQF

V gene: TRBV7-9
J gene: TRBJ2-7
CDR3 protein: ASSPPGQEGHEQY

V gene: TRBV3-1
J gene: TRBJ2-7
CDR3 protein: ASSPSDSRYEQY

V gene: TRBV15
J gene: TRBJ1-4
CDR3 protein: ATSSESQGAEKLF

V gene: TRBV6-2/TRBV6-3
J gene: TRBJ2-3
CDR3 protein: ASKPLGTKDTDTQY

V gene: TRBV5-1
J gene: TRBJ2-5
CDR3 protein: ASSLELAGIEETQY

V gene: TRBV19
J gene: TRBJ2-7
CDR3 protein: ASAGTDTYEQY

V gene: TRBV7-2
J gene: TRBJ2-2
CDR3 protein: ASSSSWEDAGELF

V gene: TRBV7-9
J gene: TRBJ1-1
CDR3 protein: ASRQGTNTEAF

V gene: TRBV20-1
J gene: TRBJ2-7
CDR3 protein: SAREDFGQIYEQY

V gene: TRBV7-9
J gene: TRBJ2-3
CDR3 protein: ASSLGRGTDTQY

V gene: TRBV12-5
J gene: TRBJ2-1
CDR3 protein: ASGLGYGQGNEQF

V gene: TRBV6-6
J gene: TRBJ1-2
CDR3 protein: ASSYGDGYT

V gene: TRBV7-9
J gene: TRBJ2-7
CDR3 protein: ASSPGTHPNEQY

V gene: TRBV12-3/TRBV12-4
J gene: TRBJ2-1
CDR3 protein: ASSSGGADEQF